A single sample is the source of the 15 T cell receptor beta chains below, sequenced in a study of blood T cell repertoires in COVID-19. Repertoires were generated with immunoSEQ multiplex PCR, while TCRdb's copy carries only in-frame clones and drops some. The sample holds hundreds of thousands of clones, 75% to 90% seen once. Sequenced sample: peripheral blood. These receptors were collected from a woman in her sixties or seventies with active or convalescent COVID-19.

Written as DNA, the CDR3 is TGTGCCAGCGGGGGACTAGCGGGTGGAGGGAATGAGCAGTTCTTC. Protein product: CASGGLAGGGNEQFF. The J gene is TRBJ2-1, the V gene TRBV5-4, with 12 bases aligning to TRBD2. The CDR3 runs 15 residues. Looked up from germline, CDR1 is SGHNT and CDR2 is YYREEE (reference sequence). V shed 7 bases and J 7 bases; nucleotides not matched to a gene: 9.

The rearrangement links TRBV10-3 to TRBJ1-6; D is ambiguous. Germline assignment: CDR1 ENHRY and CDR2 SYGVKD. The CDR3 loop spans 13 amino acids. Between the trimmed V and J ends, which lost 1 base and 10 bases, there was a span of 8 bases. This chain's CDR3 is CAISEYHTSPLHF. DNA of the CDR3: TGTGCCATCAGTGAGTACCATACATCACCCCTCCACTTT.

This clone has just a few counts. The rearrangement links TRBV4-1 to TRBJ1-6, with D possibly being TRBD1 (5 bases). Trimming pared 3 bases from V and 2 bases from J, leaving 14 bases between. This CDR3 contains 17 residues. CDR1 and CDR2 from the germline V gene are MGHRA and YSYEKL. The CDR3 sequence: CASSQEGLGPYNSPLHF. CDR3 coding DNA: TGCGCCAGCAGCCAGGAGGGTTTGGGACCCTATAATTCACCCCTCCACTTT.

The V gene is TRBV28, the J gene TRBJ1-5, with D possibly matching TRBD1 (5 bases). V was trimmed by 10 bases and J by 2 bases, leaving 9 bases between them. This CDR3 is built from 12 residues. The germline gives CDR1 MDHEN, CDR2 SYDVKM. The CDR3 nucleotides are TGTGCCAACCAGGGTGGCAATCAGCCCCAGCATTTT. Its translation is CANQGGNQPQHF.

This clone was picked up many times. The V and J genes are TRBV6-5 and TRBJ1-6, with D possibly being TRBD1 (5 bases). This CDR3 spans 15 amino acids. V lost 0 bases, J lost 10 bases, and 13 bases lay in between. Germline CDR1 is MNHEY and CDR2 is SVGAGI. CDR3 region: CASSYSSGIRSPLHF. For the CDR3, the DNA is TGTGCCAGCAGTTACTCGTCAGGGATCCGCTCACCCCTCCACTTT.

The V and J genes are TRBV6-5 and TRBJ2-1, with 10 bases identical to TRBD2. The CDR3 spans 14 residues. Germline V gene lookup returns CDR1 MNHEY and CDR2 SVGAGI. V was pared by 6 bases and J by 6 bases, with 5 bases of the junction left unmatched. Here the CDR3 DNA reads TGTGCCAGCAGAAGCGGGGGGGCTGGCAATGAGCAGTTCTTC. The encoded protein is CASRSGGAGNEQFF.

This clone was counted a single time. For the CDR3, the DNA is TGTGCCAGCAGCTTGACAGGCCTACAAGAGACCCAGTACTTC. It translates to CASSLTGLQETQYF. V usage is TRBV7-2 and J usage is TRBJ2-5; TRBD1 might be the D (6 bases). The CDR3 totals 14 residues. The germline CDR1 and CDR2 sequences are SGHTA and FQGNSA. Trimming stripped 3 bases from V and 2 bases from J, with 10 bases between.

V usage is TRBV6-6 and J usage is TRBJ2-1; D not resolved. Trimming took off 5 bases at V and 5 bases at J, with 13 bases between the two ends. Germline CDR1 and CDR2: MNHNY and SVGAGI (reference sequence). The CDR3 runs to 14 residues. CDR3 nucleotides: TGTGCCAGCAGTACCCCCAGTTACAACAATGAGCAGTTCTTC. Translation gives CASSTPSYNNEQFF.

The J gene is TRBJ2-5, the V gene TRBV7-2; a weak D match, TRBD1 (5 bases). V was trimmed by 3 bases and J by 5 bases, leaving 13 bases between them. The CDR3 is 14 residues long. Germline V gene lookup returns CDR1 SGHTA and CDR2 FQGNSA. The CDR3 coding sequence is TGTGCCAGCAGCTTGGGGCTGCGGCCGGAGACCCAGTACTTC. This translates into CASSLGLRPETQYF.

Here the CDR3 reads CASRGELREQYF. The CDR3 DNA follows: TGTGCCAGCCGGGGGGAACTACGGGAGCAGTACTTC. V and J are TRBV2 and TRBJ2-7; 7 bases align to TRBD2. CDR3 length: 12 residues. Germline-derived CDR1 and CDR2 are SNHLY and FYNNEI. J was trimmed by 7 bases and V by 8 bases; bases with no gene match: 8.

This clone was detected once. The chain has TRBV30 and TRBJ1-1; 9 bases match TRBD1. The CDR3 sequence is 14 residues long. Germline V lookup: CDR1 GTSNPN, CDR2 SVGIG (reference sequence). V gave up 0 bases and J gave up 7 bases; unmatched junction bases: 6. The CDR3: CAWSVTGGVGEAFF. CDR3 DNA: TGTGCCTGGAGTGTCACAGGGGGCGTTGGTGAAGCTTTCTTT. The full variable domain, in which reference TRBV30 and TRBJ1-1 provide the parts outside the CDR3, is SQTIHQWPATLVQPVGSPLSLECTVEGTSNPNLYWYRQAAGRGLQLLFYSVGIGQISSEVPQNLSASRPQDRQFILSSKKLLLSDSGFYLCAWSVTGGVGEAFFGQGTRLTVV.

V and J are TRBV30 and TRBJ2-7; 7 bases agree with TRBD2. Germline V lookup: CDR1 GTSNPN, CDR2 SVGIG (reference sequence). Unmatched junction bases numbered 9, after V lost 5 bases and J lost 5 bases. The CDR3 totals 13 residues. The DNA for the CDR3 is TGTGCCTGGTCAGTAGGCGGGGGAGACGAGCAGTACTTC. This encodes CAWSVGGGDEQYF.

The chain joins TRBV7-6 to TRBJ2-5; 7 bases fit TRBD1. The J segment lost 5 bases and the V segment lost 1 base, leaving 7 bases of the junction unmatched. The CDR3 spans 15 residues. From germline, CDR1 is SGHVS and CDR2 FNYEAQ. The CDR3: CASSLGLRQGETQYF. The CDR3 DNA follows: TGTGCCAGCAGCTTAGGCCTACGACAGGGTGAGACCCAGTACTTC. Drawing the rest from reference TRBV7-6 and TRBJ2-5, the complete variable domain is GAGVSQSPRYKVTKRGQDVALRCDPISGHVSLYWYRQALGQGPEFLTYFNYEAQQDKSGLPNDRFSAERPEGSISTLTIQRTEQRDSAMYRCASSLGLRQGETQYFGPGTRLLVL.

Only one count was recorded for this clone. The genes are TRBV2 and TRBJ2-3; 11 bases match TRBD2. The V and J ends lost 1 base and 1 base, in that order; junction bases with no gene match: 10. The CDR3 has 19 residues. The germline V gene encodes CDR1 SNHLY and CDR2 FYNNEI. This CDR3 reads CASSEVYLGTSGGTDTQYF. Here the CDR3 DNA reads TGTGCCAGCAGTGAAGTCTATCTGGGGACTAGCGGAGGCACAGATACGCAGTATTTT.

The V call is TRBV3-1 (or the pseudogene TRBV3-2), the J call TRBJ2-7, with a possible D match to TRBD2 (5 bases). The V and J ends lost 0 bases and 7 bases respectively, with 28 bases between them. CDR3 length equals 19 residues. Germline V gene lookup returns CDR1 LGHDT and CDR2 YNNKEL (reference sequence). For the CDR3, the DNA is TGTGCCAGCAGCCAAGATGGGCCAAAAGTTGGAGAGGGCCTACGGGAGCAGTACTTC. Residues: CASSQDGPKVGEGLREQYF.